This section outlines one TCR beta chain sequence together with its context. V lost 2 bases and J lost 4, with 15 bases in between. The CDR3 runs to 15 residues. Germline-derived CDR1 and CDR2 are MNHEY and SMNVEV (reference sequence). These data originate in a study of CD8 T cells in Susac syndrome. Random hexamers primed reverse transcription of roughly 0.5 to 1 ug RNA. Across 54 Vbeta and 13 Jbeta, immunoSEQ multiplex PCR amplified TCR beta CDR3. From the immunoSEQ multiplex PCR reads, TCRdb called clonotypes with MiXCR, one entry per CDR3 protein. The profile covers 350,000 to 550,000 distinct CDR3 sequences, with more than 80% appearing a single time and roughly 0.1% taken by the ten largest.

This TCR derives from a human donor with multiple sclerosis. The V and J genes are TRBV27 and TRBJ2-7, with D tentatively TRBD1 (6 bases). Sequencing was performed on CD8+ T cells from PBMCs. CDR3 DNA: TGTGCCAGCAGTTTAGATCAGGGGAATTCGTACGAGCAGTACTTC. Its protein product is CASSLDQGNSYEQYF.